Each of the 14 T cell receptor beta chains below was sequenced from the same sample in a study of Ad26.COV2.S vaccination and SARS-CoV-2 variants. This sample's treatment: around 19 received Ad26.COV2.S at low or high dose, single or two shots; roughly five received placebo; per-sample allocation not given. Samples came from day 63 after the first vaccine or placebo injection. TCRdb keeps only in-frame clones here, not all; method: immunoSEQ multiplex PCR. The table shows about 220,000 clones, with 88% occurring only once. Sequencing was performed on peripheral blood, taken in a trial of Ad26.COV2.S vaccine versus placebo. These TCRs come from a person between 18 and 65 years old who received the Ad26.COV2.S COVID-19 vaccine or a placebo.

The genes are TRBV4-3 and TRBJ1-6; 7 bases align to TRBD1. CDR3 length: 16 residues. Germline CDR1 and CDR2: LGHNA and YSLEER. V lost 2 bases, J lost 10 bases, and 11 bases stayed unmatched. This CDR3 is CASSQQQGLSGSPLHF. In DNA form, the CDR3 reads TGCGCCAGCAGCCAACAACAGGGGCTATCAGGGTCACCCCTCCACTTT.

The rearrangement joins TRBV7-2 to TRBJ2-1; D not certain. V lost 1 base and J 6 bases, leaving 16 bases between the germline ends. This CDR3 contains 16 residues. Germline loops: CDR1 SGHTA, CDR2 FQGNSA. CDR3 amino acids: CASSLGPPRQSNEQFF. The CDR3 DNA is TGTGCCAGCAGCTTAGGTCCCCCCAGGCAGAGCAATGAGCAGTTCTTC.

The chain employs TRBV28 and TRBJ1-1; D is possibly TRBD1 (6 bases). Trimming shortened V by 7 bases and J by 3 bases, and 18 bases separated the two germline ends. The germline CDR1 and CDR2 sequences are MDHEN and SYDVKM. The CDR3 has 15 residues. The CDR3 coding sequence is TGTGCCAGCAAGTCCCCGGGGGCAGGGGACACTGAAGCTTTCTTT. It codes for CASKSPGAGDTEAFF.

The chain combines TRBV13 with TRBJ2-3; possibly TRBD1 or TRBD2 for D (6 bases each). The CDR3 runs to 15 residues. Trimming took 3 bases from V and 6 from J, leaving 16 bases between them. Germline lookup yields CDR1 PRHDT and CDR2 FYEKMQ (reference sequence). The CDR3 DNA sequence: TGTGCCAGCAGCTTCAGGGGACTGATGTCGGATACGCAGTATTTT. This codes for CASSFRGLMSDTQYF. Full variable domain (rest looked up from reference TRBV13 and TRBJ2-3): AAGVIQSPRHLIKEKRETATLKCYPIPRHDTVYWYQQGPGQDPQFLISFYEKMQSDKGSIPDRFSAQQFSDYHSELNMSSLELGDSALYFCASSFRGLMSDTQYFGPGTRLTVL.

The chain links TRBV6-1 to TRBJ1-2; possible D gene TRBD1, 5 bases. Trimming took 0 bases from V and 7 from J, leaving 12 bases between them. Germline assignment: CDR1 MNHNS and CDR2 SASEGT. This CDR3 has 14 amino acids. CDR3 sequence: CASSEAPSGLGYTF. The DNA of the CDR3 is TGTGCCAGCAGTGAAGCCCCCTCAGGGCTTGGCTACACCTTC.

The CDR3 here is CASSLDYRGVNTEAFF. CDR3 DNA sequence: TGTGCCAGCAGTTTAGACTACAGGGGGGTGAACACTGAAGCTTTCTTT. The chain has TRBV28 and TRBJ1-1; 8 bases match TRBD1. This CDR3 region has 16 residues. Per germline, CDR1 MDHEN and CDR2 SYDVKM. Trimming cost V 2 bases and J 0 bases; bases outside gene matches: 5.

This clone appeared a single time. The chain uses TRBV24-1 and TRBJ2-7; 7 bases match TRBD1. The CDR3 contains 13 residues. V lost 6 bases and J lost 6; bases outside the gene matches: 7. Germline CDR1 and CDR2: KGHDR and SFDVKD. The CDR3 here is CATSPGQRGEQYF. DNA of the CDR3: TGTGCCACCAGTCCGGGACAGAGGGGCGAGCAGTACTTC.

The chain couples TRBV19 to TRBJ1-5, with D unclear. The length of the CDR3 is 14 residues. The V gene's germline CDR1 is LNHDA and CDR2 SQIVND (reference sequence). The germline V and J ends were trimmed by 9 bases and 3 bases, with 15 bases remaining between them. For the CDR3, the DNA is TGTGCCAGCAGGATACCCACTGTCAATCAGCCCCAGCATTTT. It specifies CASRIPTVNQPQHF. The full variable domain, with the rest looked up from reference TRBV19 and TRBJ1-5, is DGGITQSPKYLFRKEGQNVTLSCEQNLNHDAMYWYRQDPGQGLRLIYYSQIVNDFQKGDIAEGYSVSREKKESFPLTVTSAQKNPTAFYLCASRIPTVNQPQHFGDGTRLSIL.

This chain uses TRBV10-2 with TRBJ1-5, with D possibly being TRBD1 (5 bases). Germline CDR1 WSHSY, CDR2 SAAADI. The CDR3 has 15 residues. Deletions cut 3 bases from V and 4 bases from J, with 13 bases between. The chain's CDR3 is CASSDVGGDNQPQHF. The CDR3 bases are TGCGCCAGCAGTGATGTGGGAGGGGATAATCAGCCCCAGCATTTT.

The gene calls are TRBV4-3 and TRBJ2-1, with D possibly TRBD2 on 6 matching bases. V lost 3 bases, J lost 10 bases, and 13 bases lay in between. This CDR3 region has 13 residues. Germline lookup yields CDR1 LGHNA and CDR2 YSLEER. The CDR3 DNA reads as TGCGCCAGCAGCCAGGACTACCGGGGGGAGCAGTTCTTC. It encodes CASSQDYRGEQFF.

The rearrangement uses TRBV6-5 and TRBJ2-2; D may correspond to TRBD1 or TRBD2 (5 bases each). V dropped 6 bases and J dropped 5 bases, with 13 bases sitting between them. In germline, CDR1 is MNHEY, CDR2 SVGAGI. The CDR3 spans 14 residues. CDR3 DNA sequence: TGTGCCAGCAGCCCCGGGACCCAGACCGGGGAGCTGTTTTTT. Encoded protein: CASSPGTQTGELFF.

Comment on this clone: It is likely a read error, because the conserved phenylalanine at the end of the CDR3 is missing. It is unclear where the CDR3 begins or ends on the DNA, so no DNA is shown, and the CDR3 is as TCRdb lists it. CDR3 amino acids: CASQGLPYL. V gene TRBV27 combines with J gene TRBJ2-7. The CDR3 contains 9 residues when both ends are counted. Germline CDR1 reads MNHEY; CDR2 reads SMNVEV (reference sequence).

The chain recombines TRBV19 with TRBJ2-7; the D gene is possibly TRBD2 (6 bases). CDR3 size: 13 residues. The V and J ends lost 10 bases and 1 base respectively, with 14 bases between them. The V gene's germline CDR1 is LNHDA and CDR2 SQIVND (reference sequence). CDR3 sequence reads: CATGTGGSYEQYF. The CDR3 DNA is TGTGCCACGGGGACCGGGGGATCCTACGAGCAGTACTTC.

The rearrangement uses TRBV6-5 and TRBJ2-3; D uncertain. The CDR3 has 12 residues. V lost 6 bases, J lost 5 bases, and 9 bases lay in between. CDR1 MNHEY and CDR2 SVGAGI come from the germline V gene. The CDR3 DNA is TGTGCCAGCAGCCCAACAGAAGATACGCAGTATTTT. Amino acid sequence: CASSPTEDTQYF.